A selection of T cell receptor beta chains follows, all from one sample in a study of blood T cell repertoires in COVID-19. Clones were sequenced by immunoSEQ multiplex PCR, and TCRdb holds only the in-frame ones, with some missing. The data contain 20,000 to 25,000 clones, roughly 90% of them singletons. Source material: peripheral blood. The receptors shown here come from a human donor with acute or convalescent COVID-19. The donor label of this sample is uncertain. Both conserved end residues are part of each CDR3. D genes are given only for firm matches. Size values are once, few and many counts, or a class for expanded clones, and some rows have none.

clone size: NA
V gene: TRBV6-5
J gene: TRBJ1-4
CDR3 length: 14
D gene: TRBD1
CDR3 DNA: TGTGCCAGCAGGGAGGGGGCTGGTAATGAAAAACTGTTTTTT
CDR3 protein: CASREGAGNEKLFF

clone size: few
V gene: TRBV28
J gene: TRBJ2-1
CDR3 length: 14
D gene: TRBD1
CDR3 DNA: TGTGCCAGCAGGATGCCAGGGGGTATTAATGAGCAGTTCTTC
CDR3 protein: CASRMPGGINEQFF

clone size: NA
V gene: TRBV4-2
J gene: TRBJ1-1
CDR3 length: 14
D gene: NA
CDR3 DNA: TGTGCCAGCAGCCAAGATCCCAGGGCCACTGAAGCTTTCTTT
CDR3 protein: CASSQDPRATEAFF

clone size: NA
V gene: TRBV13
J gene: TRBJ1-1
CDR3 length: 16
D gene: TRBD1
CDR3 DNA: TGTGCCAGCAGCTCAGCAGGACAGGGGGGGGACACTGAAGCTTTCTTT
CDR3 protein: CASSSAGQGGDTEAFF

clone size: NA
V gene: TRBV5-1
J gene: TRBJ2-1
CDR3 length: 18
D gene: TRBD1
CDR3 DNA: TGCGCCAGCAGCTTGGTACTGTCCGGGACAGGGTCCTACAATGAGCAGTTCTTC
CDR3 protein: CASSLVLSGTGSYNEQFF

clone size: few
V gene: TRBV7-8
J gene: TRBJ2-7
CDR3 length: 16
D gene: NA
CDR3 DNA: TGTGCCAGCAGCTTAGTTGGAGGGAATCACTACGATCGGCAGTACTTC
CDR3 protein: CASSLVGGNHYDRQYF

clone size: NA
V gene: TRBV5-6
J gene: TRBJ1-2
CDR3 length: 15
D gene: TRBD1
CDR3 DNA: TGTGCCAGCAGCCTCGTGGGGACAGGGGACTATGGCTACACCTTC
CDR3 protein: CASSLVGTGDYGYTF

clone size: NA
V gene: TRBV7-9
J gene: TRBJ2-7
CDR3 length: 17
D gene: NA
CDR3 DNA: TGTGCCAGCAGCTCTTACCCACAGGGTACGGGGTCGGGGGAGCAGTACTTC
CDR3 protein: CASSSYPQGTGSGEQYF

clone size: NA
V gene: TRBV6-1
J gene: TRBJ2-7
CDR3 length: 15
D gene: TRBD2
CDR3 DNA: TGTGCCAGCAGTGAGGCTAGCGGGGGGCGCTACGAGCAGTACTTC
CDR3 protein: CASSEASGGRYEQYF

clone size: NA
V gene: TRBV27
J gene: TRBJ1-6
CDR3 length: 15
D gene: TRBD1
CDR3 DNA: TGTGCCAGCAGTTTGGGGCAGGGGGCAGGTTCACCCCTCCACTTT
CDR3 protein: CASSLGQGAGSPLHF

clone size: NA
V gene: TRBV7-6
J gene: TRBJ2-5
CDR3 length: 14
D gene: NA
CDR3 DNA: TGTGCCAGCAGCGTGCTTCGGGGAAAAGAGACCCAGTACTTC
CDR3 protein: CASSVLRGKETQYF

clone size: NA
V gene: TRBV6-2/TRBV6-3
J gene: TRBJ2-5
CDR3 length: 15
D gene: NA
CDR3 DNA: TGTGCCAGCAGCCCGGGGGACTTCCTCCAAGAGACCCAGTACTTC
CDR3 protein: CASSPGDFLQETQYF

clone size: NA
V gene: TRBV27
J gene: TRBJ2-3
CDR3 length: 15
D gene: TRBD2
CDR3 DNA: TGTGCCAGCGTCCCCCTAGCGGGGCACACAGATACGCAGTATTTT
CDR3 protein: CASVPLAGHTDTQYF

clone size: NA
V gene: TRBV7-2
J gene: TRBJ1-1
CDR3 length: 16
D gene: NA
CDR3 DNA: TGTGCCAGCAGCCACGCTCCCGGGACACTGAACACTGAAGCTTTCTTT
CDR3 protein: CASSHAPGTLNTEAFF

clone size: NA
V gene: TRBV19
J gene: TRBJ1-5
CDR3 length: 18
D gene: TRBD1
CDR3 DNA: TGTGCCAGTAGTACCTTCCCCGGACAGGGTCGGAGCAATCAGCCCCAGCATTTT
CDR3 protein: CASSTFPGQGRSNQPQHF

clone size: NA
V gene: TRBV3-1/TRBV3-2
J gene: TRBJ2-2
CDR3 length: 14
D gene: NA
CDR3 DNA: TGTGCCAGCAGCCCCGGACACTTCACCGGGGAGCTGTTTTTT
CDR3 protein: CASSPGHFTGELFF

clone size: NA
V gene: TRBV9
J gene: TRBJ2-3
CDR3 length: 15
D gene: NA
CDR3 DNA: TGTGCCAGCAGCTTTGGGCTCGAAGAAGGAGATACGCAGTATTTT
CDR3 protein: CASSFGLEEGDTQYF

clone size: NA
V gene: TRBV11-3
J gene: TRBJ2-3
CDR3 length: 17
D gene: TRBD2
CDR3 DNA: TGTGCCAGCAGCTTAAGGGGAAGCGGGGAGAACACAGATACGCAGTATTTT
CDR3 protein: CASSLRGSGENTDTQYF

clone size: NA
V gene: TRBV6-2/TRBV6-3
J gene: TRBJ2-5
CDR3 length: 14
D gene: NA
CDR3 DNA: TGTGCCAGCAGCCCCGGCAGGGCTCAAGAGACCCAGTACTTC
CDR3 protein: CASSPGRAQETQYF

clone size: NA
V gene: TRBV9
J gene: TRBJ2-3
CDR3 length: 13
D gene: NA
CDR3 DNA: TGTGCCAGCAGCATCCAAGACGGGGATACGCAGTATTTT
CDR3 protein: CASSIQDGDTQYF

clone size: NA
V gene: TRBV4-2
J gene: TRBJ1-3
CDR3 length: 17
D gene: TRBD1
CDR3 DNA: TGTGCCAGCAGCCGATCCGGGACAGCGAGCTCTGGAAACACCATATATTTT
CDR3 protein: CASSRSGTASSGNTIYF

clone size: NA
V gene: TRBV7-9
J gene: TRBJ2-7
CDR3 length: 12
D gene: TRBD1
CDR3 DNA: TGTGCCAGCAGCTTTACAGGGGAAGAGCAGTACTTC
CDR3 protein: CASSFTGEEQYF

clone size: few
V gene: TRBV14
J gene: TRBJ2-7
CDR3 length: 19
D gene: TRBD2
CDR3 DNA: TGTGCCAGCAGCCAAGAATCCGGACTAGCGGGCCGCTCCTCCTACGAGCAGTACTTC
CDR3 protein: CASSQESGLAGRSSYEQYF

clone size: NA
V gene: TRBV19
J gene: TRBJ1-4
CDR3 length: 15
D gene: NA
CDR3 DNA: TGTGCCAGTAGTGTAAGAGTGGCAACTAATGAAAAACTGTTTTTT
CDR3 protein: CASSVRVATNEKLFF

clone size: NA
V gene: TRBV19
J gene: TRBJ1-5
CDR3 length: 17
D gene: NA
CDR3 DNA: TGTGCCAGTAGTATGGTCACCAGGGTAGTTGGCAATCAGCCCCAGCATTTT
CDR3 protein: CASSMVTRVVGNQPQHF

clone size: NA
V gene: TRBV25-1
J gene: TRBJ2-2
CDR3 length: 14
D gene: NA
CDR3 DNA: TGTGCCAGCAGTGACCTCTCGAACACCGGGGAGCTGTTTTTT
CDR3 protein: CASSDLSNTGELFF